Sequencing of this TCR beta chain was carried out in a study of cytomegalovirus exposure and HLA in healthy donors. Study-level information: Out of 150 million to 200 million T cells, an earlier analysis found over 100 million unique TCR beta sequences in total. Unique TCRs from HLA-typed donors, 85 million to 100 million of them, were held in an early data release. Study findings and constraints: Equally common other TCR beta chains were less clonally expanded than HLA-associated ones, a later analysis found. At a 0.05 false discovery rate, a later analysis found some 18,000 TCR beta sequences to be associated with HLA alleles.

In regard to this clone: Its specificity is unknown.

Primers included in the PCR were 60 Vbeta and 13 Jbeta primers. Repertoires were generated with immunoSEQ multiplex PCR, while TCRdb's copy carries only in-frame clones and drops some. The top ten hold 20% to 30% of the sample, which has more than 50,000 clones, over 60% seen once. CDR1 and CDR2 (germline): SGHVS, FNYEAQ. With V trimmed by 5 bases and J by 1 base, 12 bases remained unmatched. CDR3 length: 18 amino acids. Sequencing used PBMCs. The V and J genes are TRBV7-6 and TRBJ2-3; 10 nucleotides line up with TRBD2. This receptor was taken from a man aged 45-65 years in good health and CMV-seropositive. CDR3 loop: CASSQLAPLAGGTDTQYF. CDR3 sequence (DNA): TGTGCCAGCAGCCAATTAGCCCCCCTAGCGGGAGGCACAGATACGCAGTATTTT.